Each of the 15 T cell receptor beta chains below was sequenced from the same sample in a study of CD8+CD57+ T cells in acquired aplastic anemia. It was patients with CD8+CD57+ cell expansion by flow cytometry who were chosen for sequencing. Genomic DNA was employed as the template in profiling TCR beta VDJ and CDR3. TCRdb analysed the reads with MiXCR anew, one entry per CDR3 protein. The table shows roughly 500,000 distinct CDR3 sequences, with around 32% occurring only once. The source material was sorted CD4+, CD8+, or CD8+CD57+ T cells (not recorded which) from PBMCs. The receptors originated from a human donor with aplastic anemia.

This clonotype was picked up many times. The chain combines TRBV7-9 with TRBJ1-2; D remains ambiguous. Germline V gives CDR1 SEHNR, CDR2 FQNEAQ (reference sequence). The CDR3 contains 14 residues. Trimming shortened V by 1 base and J by 2 bases, and 8 bases separated the two germline ends. The CDR3 region has the DNA TGTGCCAGCAGCTTAGGTGTCAGCAACTATGGCTACACCTTC. This sequence encodes CASSLGVSNYGYTF.

This clonotype was detected only a few times. The rearrangement links TRBV14 to TRBJ2-3; the match to TRBD2 covers 10 bases. This CDR3 region has 18 residues. Per germline, CDR1 SGHDN and CDR2 FVKESK. V lost 3 bases to trimming and J lost 2 bases; unmatched junction nucleotides: 11. The CDR3 region has the DNA TGTGCCAGCAGCCAGATCCTAGCGGGGGTTGAGTACACAGATACGCAGTATTTT. This codes for CASSQILAGVEYTDTQYF. The variable domain in full, with the rest retrieved from reference TRBV14 and TRBJ2-3, is EAGVTQFPSHSVIEKGQTVTLRCDPISGHDNLYWYRRVMGKEIKFLLHFVKESKQDESGMPNNRFLAERTGGTYSTLKVQPAELEDSGVYFCASSQILAGVEYTDTQYFGPGTRLTVL.

The sample holds a few counts of this clonotype. The chain links TRBV4-1 to TRBJ1-6; TRBD1 matches at 9 bases. Germline V CDR1 and CDR2: MGHRA, YSYEKL. The V and J ends lost 0 bases and 10 bases, in that order; junction bases with no gene match: 7. This CDR3 has 16 residues. Written as DNA, the CDR3 is TGCGCCAGCAGCCAAGATCCGGGACAGGGTCGATCACCCCTCCACTTT. Amino acids: CASSQDPGQGRSPLHF.

The V call is TRBV7-8, the J call TRBJ2-7; 11 bases align to TRBD1. Losses at the gene ends were 7 bases for V and 4 bases for J; bases not matched to a gene: 6. From germline, CDR1 is SGHVS and CDR2 FQNEAQ. The CDR3 has 14 amino acids. The CDR3 spells CASNSRDRGYEQYF. CDR3 DNA sequence: TGTGCCAGCAACTCCCGGGACAGGGGGTACGAGCAGTACTTC.

This clonotype was seen many times. The chain combines TRBV10-3 with TRBJ1-5; a weak D match, TRBD1 (6 bases). The germline gives CDR1 ENHRY, CDR2 SYGVKD. The length of the CDR3 is 14 residues. The V and J ends lost 4 bases and 3 bases respectively, with 10 bases between them. For the CDR3, the DNA is TGTGCCATCAGTGTCGCAGGGGACAATCAGCCCCAGCATTTT. This sequence encodes CAISVAGDNQPQHF.

The chain couples TRBV24-1 to TRBJ1-2; 7 bases match TRBD1. The germline gives CDR1 KGHDR, CDR2 SFDVKD. CDR3 length equals 13 residues. Trimming took 6 bases from V and 2 from J; bases not matched to a gene: 2. The CDR3 reads CATSRQGNYGYTF. The CDR3 nucleotides are TGTGCCACCAGTAGACAGGGAAACTATGGCTACACCTTC.

Note on this clonotype: A read error may account for a junction end that differs from germline. The chain links TRBV12-3 or TRBV12-4 to TRBJ1-1; 9 nucleotides agree with TRBD1. The CDR3 runs to 14 residues. The CDR3 region is CASGDRVGNAEAFF. The CDR3, as DNA: TGTGCCAGCGGGGACAGGGTTGGGAACGCTGAAGCTTTCTTT.

This clonotype was detected many times. CDR3 sequence reads: CATSTELRSGNTIYF. In DNA form, the CDR3 reads TGTGCCACCTCGACAGAGCTGCGCTCTGGAAACACCATATATTTT. This chain joins TRBV15 and TRBJ1-3, with D possibly being TRBD1 (5 bases). This CDR3 contains 15 residues. Germline V CDR1 and CDR2: LNHNV, YYDKDF (reference sequence). V lost 8 bases and J lost 0, with 14 bases in between.

This clonotype was observed at least ten times. The rearrangement links TRBV24-1 to TRBJ2-1; 10 positions match TRBD1. Unmatched junction bases numbered 0, after V lost 0 bases and J lost 5 bases. The CDR3 is made up of 15 amino acids. CDR1 and CDR2 (germline): KGHDR, SFDVKD. The DNA of the CDR3 is TGTGCCACCAGTGATTTGGACAGGGGGCACAATGAGCAGTTCTTC. Protein sequence: CATSDLDRGHNEQFF.

The chain uses TRBV6-5 and TRBJ1-1, with D possibly TRBD1 on 5 matching bases. CDR3 length: 13 amino acids. Trimming stripped 2 bases from V and 6 bases from J, with 10 bases between. Germline values: CDR1 MNHEY, CDR2 SVGAGI. The CDR3 bases are TGTGCCAGCAGTTACCCGGGGGTGCCTGAAGCTTTCTTT. Protein: CASSYPGVPEAFF.

This clonotype was seen only a few times. J is TRBJ2-4 and V is TRBV9, with TRBD1 identical over 7 bases. J gave up 1 base and V 3 bases, and 10 bases lay outside the gene matches. Germline CDR1 is SGDLS and CDR2 is YYNGEE. The CDR3 loop spans 17 amino acids. The CDR3: CASSGSQGVGAKNIQYF. CDR3 coding DNA: TGTGCCAGCAGCGGTAGTCAGGGGGTTGGGGCCAAAAACATTCAGTACTTC.

The J gene is TRBJ1-1, the V gene TRBV20-1; D not certain. The CDR3 loop spans 12 amino acids. V dropped 3 bases and J dropped 1 base, with 6 bases sitting between them. Germline V CDR1 and CDR2: DFQATT, SNEGSKA (reference sequence). CDR3 residues: CSASGRNTEAFF. The CDR3 nucleotides are TGCAGTGCTAGTGGCAGGAACACTGAAGCTTTCTTT.

This clonotype was observed a handful of times. The chain has TRBV7-2 and TRBJ2-7, with D maybe TRBD1 (5 bases). The V gene's germline CDR1 is SGHTA and CDR2 FQGNSA. V was trimmed by 5 bases and J by 0 bases, leaving 14 bases between them. CDR3 length: 15 amino acids. For the CDR3, the DNA is TGTGCCAGCAGCCAAGGACAATTCTCCTCCTACGAGCAGTACTTC. Amino acids: CASSQGQFSSYEQYF.

This clonotype was seen a handful of times. The V and J genes are TRBV6-1 and TRBJ1-2; 8 positions agree with TRBD1. CDR3 length: 15 residues. Trimming removed 8 bases from V and 7 bases from J; junction bases left unmatched: 15. Germline CDR1 and CDR2: MNHNS and SASEGT. The CDR3, as DNA: TGTGCCAGCGGGCGAACAGGGGGTGCAGCGGTTGGCTACACCTTC. The encoded protein is CASGRTGGAAVGYTF.

This clonotype occurred a few times. The chain recombines TRBV6-5 with TRBJ2-7; TRBD1 might be the D (5 bases). The CDR3 runs to 16 residues. Trimming shortened V by 0 bases and J by 4 bases, and 16 bases separated the two germline ends. Germline V gene lookup returns CDR1 MNHEY and CDR2 SVGAGI. The CDR3 sequence is CASSYSPGLGAYEQYF. The CDR3 coding sequence is TGTGCCAGCAGTTACTCCCCCGGCCTTGGGGCGTACGAGCAGTACTTC.